This T cell receptor beta chain is from a study of cytomegalovirus exposure and HLA in healthy donors. V shed 7 bases, J shed 5 bases, and the junction held 17 bases outside the gene matches. Germline V CDR1 and CDR2: LNHDA, SQIVND (reference sequence). CDR3 size: 18 residues. Primers: 60 Vbeta forward and 13 Jbeta reverse. Some clones are missing from TCRdb's copy, which holds only in-frame ones; the method was immunoSEQ multiplex PCR. The sample holds 150,000 to 180,000 clones, approximately 80% seen once. Whole-study results and caveats: The study flagged fewer than 200 TCR beta chains as cytomegalovirus-associated.

Concerning this clone itself: Its antigen is currently unknown.

The receptor's source is a man younger than 40 in good health and CMV-seropositive. Material for sequencing was PBMCs. The chain employs TRBV19 and TRBJ2-1; 10 bases agree with TRBD2. CDR3 sequence (DNA): TGTGCCAGTACCCCTGGAGGTCCCCGGACTAGCGGCAACAATGAGCAGTTCTTC. Amino acids: CASTPGGPRTSGNNEQFF.